A single sample gave rise to the 6 T cell receptor beta chains below, sequenced in a study of CD8 T cells in ankylosing spondylitis. A single record per CDR3 protein comes from TCRdb applying MiXCR to the 5' RACE reads. The sample has around 130,000 distinct CDR3 sequences, over 7% seen once; the top ten hold approximately 3.3%. Specimen: blood, either unsorted or a sorted T cell fraction (not recorded which). The receptors were sampled from a male donor with ankylosing spondylitis or in good health (not recorded which).

This clonotype was seen many times. The V call is TRBV20-1, the J call TRBJ1-2, with a tentative D call TRBD1 (5 bases). The CDR3 is 15 residues long. Per the germline V gene, CDR1 is DFQATT and CDR2 is SNEGSKA (reference sequence). Trimming cost V 0 bases and J 4 bases, with 15 bases left between them. The CDR3 coding sequence is TGCAGTGCTAGAGATAGCAGGGATTGGGGCTATGGCTACACCTTC. This translates into CSARDSRDWGYGYTF.

This clonotype was counted between two and nine times. The rearrangement links TRBV6-5 to TRBJ2-1; 11 nucleotides agree with TRBD2. With 7 bases clipped from V and 4 bases from J, the junction kept 6 bases outside the gene matches. CDR1 and CDR2 (germline): MNHEY, SVGAGI. This CDR3 is built from 15 residues. The chain's CDR3 is CASNLAGGKYNEQFF. The CDR3 DNA reads as TGTGCCAGCAATTTAGCGGGAGGGAAATACAATGAGCAGTTCTTC.

This clonotype was found a few times. V and J are TRBV7-9 and TRBJ1-4; perhaps TRBD1 as D (5 bases). This CDR3 has 15 amino acids. V lost 5 bases and J lost 5, with 15 bases in between. Germline CDR1 is SEHNR and CDR2 is FQNEAQ (reference sequence). CDR3 amino acids: CASSAYRSNNEKLFF. The CDR3 nucleotides are TGTGCCAGCAGCGCCTACAGGAGCAACAATGAAAAACTGTTTTTT.

The chain couples TRBV20-1 to TRBJ2-2; no clear D. From germline, CDR1 is DFQATT and CDR2 SNEGSKA (reference sequence). The ends were cut back, 5 bases at V and 5 bases at J, with 18 bases in the middle. The CDR3 totals 15 residues. The CDR3 region has the DNA TGCAGTGCTTCGGACCCGCGGCAGAAAACCGGGGAGCTGTTTTTT. It translates to CSASDPRQKTGELFF.

This clonotype was observed at least ten times. The CDR3 sequence is CASSLDSPEKLFF. CDR3 in DNA: TGCGCCAGCAGCTTGGACAGTCCTGAAAAACTGTTTTTT. V gene TRBV5-1 combines with J gene TRBJ1-4; D unresolved. CDR1 is SGHRS, CDR2 YFSETQ, per germline. The CDR3 covers 13 residues. Trimming pared 0 bases from V and 7 bases from J, leaving 7 bases between.

The chain recombines TRBV20-1 with TRBJ2-7, with TRBD2 identical over 13 bases. CDR1 is DFQATT and CDR2 is SNEGSKA in the germline V gene (reference sequence). V shed 1 base and J 7 bases; nucleotides not matched to a gene: 7. The CDR3 runs 15 residues. CDR3: CSARAPLAGGSEQYF. The DNA of the CDR3 is TGCAGTGCTAGAGCCCCACTAGCGGGAGGGAGTGAGCAGTACTTC.